This TCR beta chain was sequenced in a study of cytomegalovirus exposure and HLA in healthy donors (dated by TCRdb to the late 2010s). Study-level background: An earlier analysis of some 600 of the donors reported 276 Gb of sequence data and around 120 million unique TCR beta sequences obtained from around 190 million T cells. Around 300 gigabases of sequencing data and around 87 million unique TCR sequences were included in an early release covering 500 to 750 HLA-typed donors. Among the approximately 430 genotyped donors, approximately 82% belonged to the genetic ancestry cluster associated with self-reported Caucasian donors. The study aimed to test whether cataloging public T cell receptors could reveal signatures of past pathogen exposure. Using immunosequencing, the study profiled T cell repertoires from fewer than 700 subjects and related those repertoires to cytomegalovirus serostatus. Besides the first cohort of 500 to 700 subjects, a separate validation cohort made up of some 110 different subjects was used. The study combined high-throughput TCR immunosequencing, statistical association of individual TCRs with disease status, and machine learning to predict cytomegalovirus infection status. To study patterns of TCR occurrence, a later analysis re-analyzed previously published TCR beta repertoires from just over 650 donors and added high-resolution HLA genotyping. Rather than using new phenotypic data, the later analysis identified candidate immune exposures from TCR beta sequences and from how often those sequences occurred across donors. To decide whether each TCR beta V gene segment behaved as functional or pseudogenic, an earlier analysis of some 580 of the donors relied on high-throughput TCR beta sequencing. Donor age, sex, ethnicity and CMV serostatus were collected together with the repertoire data. In a later genetic analysis, genome-wide SNP genotypes for about three fifths of the 666 donors were used, and that subset was treated as a discovery cohort. All discovery cohort repertoires had been generated on a single sequencing platform. Class I and class II HLA loci were covered by the typing at four-digit resolution. Typing coverage varied by locus: 629-630 donors for A, B, C, DRB1 and DQB1; under 550 for DQA1; over 600 for DPA1; approximately 450 for DPB1. About 5 DR-DQ haplotypes were handled as single units for association and clustering, since linkage in the cohort was strong. Among about 360 genotyped donors of the cohort, an average of approximately 240,000 unique TCR beta nucleotide sequences were sequenced per donor, roughly 20% of them non-productive. Paper-wide results and their limitations: Linkage disequilibrium might explain the correlated functional status among segregating V segments, but an unknown experimental factor could not be excluded. A later analysis reported that several top co-occurrence clusters appeared linked to parvovirus B19, influenza, CMV and Epstein-Barr virus. In both the original and validation cohorts, the classifier was reported to diagnose cytomegalovirus status with high specificity and sensitivity. Some IMGT-functional V segments, including TRBV6-2 and TRBV6-3, could not be distinguished by the 87-base-pair reads and were therefore excluded. In a later genetic analysis, a missense DCLRE1C variant was associated with V-gene and J-gene trimming of TCR beta chains, and the association was replicated in an independent cohort. Sequencing depth was assumed to be roughly uniform across donors in the presence/absence analyses, though that assumption may not hold. In vitro tests confirmed that three of the cytomegalovirus-associated TCR beta chains recognize cytomegalovirus antigens. According to a later analysis, most CMV-associated TCR beta chains appeared to be HLA-restricted, and the HLA associations seemed to be driven largely by CMV exposure. In a later genetic analysis, fewer N-insertions in productive TCRs were reported among donors in an Asian-associated ancestry cluster than the roughly 700-donor mean. A group of highly shared sequence variants was considered likely to be a technical artifact of the sequencing pipeline. In this cohort, only TCR beta chains were sequenced, and detectable features were limited by the absence of alpha or paired-chain data. A further reported finding was that TCR beta sequences accurately predicted the HLA-A and HLA-B alleles for most subjects in the first cohort. Specific HLA alleles were associated with over 15,000 TCR beta sequences at a false discovery rate of 0.05 in a later analysis. In an earlier analysis of more than 450 of the donors, most TCR beta V segments were observed in productive rearrangements about 87% or about 30% of the time, broadly matching IMGT annotations. Because some donors lacked HLA typing at each locus, the association tests relied only on the typed subset. A total of roughly 160 TCR beta chains were listed by the study as associated with cytomegalovirus. In a later analysis, TCR association rates were found to vary across HLA loci, with the most associated TCRs seen for DRB1 alleles and the fewest for HLA-C alleles. Most TCR sequences were seen in very few donors, while some public TCRs were found in many individuals. The only immune exposure information available for the cohort was CMV serostatus. Because counts were too low, roughly 18 rarely observed V segments, including chromosome 9 orphons, were left out of the earlier analysis of a few hundred of the donors. When HLA alleles, especially DR and DQ, strongly co-occurred, attributing TCR associations to individual alleles was difficult. In a later analysis, HLA-associated TCR beta chains were found to be more clonally expanded and to have lower generation probabilities than equally common non-associated chains. The authors suggested that the approach could potentially be generalized to other disease states and immunological phenotypes.

The cohort comprised 710 or so healthy bone marrow donors. At the time of sampling, all cohort members were nominally healthy, though unrecorded immune exposures were likely present. The donor tested CMV seronegative and was one of the 352 seronegative cohort members. Each donor provided a peripheral blood sample, and peripheral blood mononuclear cells were used for TCR beta sequencing. Genomic DNA was extracted from the blood cell samples with the Qiagen DNeasy Blood Extraction Kit. The protocol used for the library was the immunoSEQ multiplex PCR assay. A mixture of 60 forward primers for TCR Vbeta segments and 13 reverse primers for TCR Jbeta segments was used in the multiplex PCR. The CDR3 region of rearranged TCR beta genes was amplified from genomic DNA with a multiplex PCR assay. Amplified TCR beta libraries were sequenced as 87-base-pair reads on the Illumina HiSeq System. As for how the authors treated the data: A later analysis tallied around 87 million unique TCR beta chains across the approximately 670 repertoires, and around 10 million of those chains were shared by two or more donors. Raw reads were error-corrected and collapsed into unique sequences by a nearest-neighbor algorithm in which closely related sequences were merged to remove PCR and sequencing errors. To assign V, D and J gene segments, CDR3 sequences were aligned to IMGT reference sequences. For a sequence to be retained, a match of at least six nucleotides was required to both a V gene segment and a J gene segment. A rearrangement was called productive if the CDR3 had no stop codons and remained in frame with V and J, and every other rearrangement was called non-productive. Following IMGT convention, CDR3 was defined as the stretch from the second conserved V-encoded cysteine up to the conserved J-encoded phenylalanine. Sequences without an unambiguous match to a single V gene segment were excluded from the earlier analysis of about 600 of the donors. An earlier analysis of some 500 of the donors classified V segments as functional when productive rearrangements were above 56.7% and as segregating when the standard deviation between donors was above 5%. To diagnose cytomegalovirus status from the catalog of TCR beta chain sequences, a statistical classification framework was built. V and J gene assignment, in a later analysis, came from comparing TCR nucleotide sequences with IMGT/GENE-DB human TR gene sequences. In a later analysis, CDR3 sequences and most-parsimonious VDJ recombination scenarios were assigned using the TCRdist pipeline. A later analysis defined each TCR beta chain by its CDR3 amino acid sequence plus V-gene family, and excluded reads lacking a unique V-gene family. In a later analysis, nearly 600 highly shared, low-generation-probability nucleotide sequences were removed to address suspected cross-contamination and a sequencing artifact. For each public chain, a later analysis derived a clonal expansion index from normalized ranks of inferred template counts within each repertoire. Generation probabilities in a later analysis came from a VDJ recombination model fitted to out-of-frame rearrangements, and those results were checked against IGoR. Hypergeometric tests were used in a later analysis to score TCR-TCR, TCR-HLA and TCR-CMV co-occurrence, with a repertoire-size bias correction applied to the TCR pairs. A later analysis estimated false discovery rates by permuting HLA or CMV assignments 20 times. In a later analysis, co-occurring TCRs were grouped using DBSCAN, with TCRdist sequence similarity added in when clustering inside HLA-allele-positive subsets. For co-occurrence clustering, repertoires with fewer than 30,000 or more than 120,000 public chains were excluded, along with roughly five repertoires with anomalous nucleotide sharing. This immuneACCESS table, as held by TCRdb, lists in-frame sequences with V and J called but not all clones. Of the missing ones, under half trace to an unresolved V gene in checked studies; the others have no known cause. The DNA was the basis for D and trimming; V, J and clone size are from that table. Recorded for this sample are over 200,000 clones; 75% to 80% of them occurred a single time. The ten largest account for about 1.7% of the sample.

This clone came up once. Its antigen remains unidentified. No base-level quality is on record; no much larger clone is a single base apart. Taken from cysteine to phenylalanine, the CDR3 has 15 residues. Here the CDR3 DNA is all that survives: 45 bases in frame from base 1. Clipping removes 3 bases from V and 5 bases from J, with 8 as the unmatched junction base count. The germline V gene encodes CDR1 MNHEY and CDR2 SVGAGI. The source of this sequence is a male donor in good health and CMV-seronegative. The chain is assembled from TRBV6-5 and TRBJ2-5; TRBD2 lines up with 8 middle nucleotides. Sequencing was done on a sample of PBMCs. In nucleotide form, the sequence is TGTGCCAGCAGTTATACCCGGGAGGGCCTTGAGACCCAGTACTTC. Protein translation: CASSYTREGLETQYF.